These T cell receptor beta chains were read from a single sample in a study of blood T cell repertoires in COVID-19. Assay used: immunoSEQ multiplex PCR; TCRdb lists only in-frame clones, some missing. The table has some 180,000 clones, around 80% seen once. What was sequenced was peripheral blood. These receptor sequences come from a man aged 50 or older who had recovered from COVID-19. Both conserved end residues are part of each CDR3. The D gene is left open where the match is weak. A row's size may be missing; if present it is once, few, many or a size class.

D gene	J gene	clone size	V gene	CDR3 DNA	CDR3 protein
TRBD2	TRBJ2-7	once	TRBV27	TGTGCCAGCAGTTTGCGGGAGGGCTACGAGCAGTACTTC	CASSLREGYEQYF
NA	TRBJ2-7	once	TRBV6-1	TGTGCCAGCAGTGAAGCAGTAGTCTACGAGCAGTACTTC	CASSEAVVYEQYF
TRBD1	TRBJ1-2	NA	TRBV29-1	TGCAGCGTCGGACAGGGGGCATCTTATGGCTACACCTTC	CSVGQGASYGYTF
TRBD2	TRBJ2-3	NA	TRBV28	TGTGCCAGCAGTTTATTCTCGGGAGGGACAGATACGCAGTATTTT	CASSLFSGGTDTQYF
TRBD2	TRBJ2-2	NA	TRBV10-2	TGCGCCAGTAGCGGGAGTCGGGCCGGGGAGCTGTTTTTT	CASSGSRAGELFF
NA	TRBJ1-2	NA	TRBV30	TGTGCCTGGACCCGCGCTAACTATGGCTACACCTTC	CAWTRANYGYTF
TRBD1	TRBJ1-1	NA	TRBV5-1	TGCGCCAGCAGCCGCACGAAACAGGGGGCTGAAGCTTTCTTT	CASSRTKQGAEAFF
TRBD1	TRBJ1-2	NA	TRBV6-5	TGTGCCAGCAGTTTCGTACAGGGGGCTGGCTACACCTTC	CASSFVQGAGYTF
NA	TRBJ2-1	once	TRBV10-3	TGTGCCATCAGTGAGTCCACAGATCGTTGGAATGAGCAGTTCTTC	CAISESTDRWNEQFF
NA	TRBJ2-1	NA	TRBV9	TGTGCCAGCAGCGCGACAGCCATGGACGAAAACAATGAGCAGTTCTTC	CASSATAMDENNEQFF
TRBD1	TRBJ2-3	NA	TRBV5-8	TGTGCCAGCAGCAAAGGGGACAGTAGCACAGATACGCAGTATTTT	CASSKGDSSTDTQYF
NA	TRBJ2-3	NA	TRBV5-6	TGTGCCAGCAGCTTAGAGTATTACACAGATACGCAGTATTTT	CASSLEYYTDTQYF
TRBD2	TRBJ2-3	once	TRBV3-1/TRBV3-2	TGTGCCAGCAGCCAAAGACTAGCGGGGCCCACAGATACGCAGTATTTT	CASSQRLAGPTDTQYF
NA	TRBJ2-3	NA	TRBV11-2	TGTGCCAGCAGCCCGGGGACTAGCACAGATACGCAGTATTTT	CASSPGTSTDTQYF
NA	TRBJ2-7	NA	TRBV2	TGTGCCAGCAGTGTTCGCGGGCGGAACTCCTACGAGCAGTACTTC	CASSVRGRNSYEQYF
NA	TRBJ1-4	NA	TRBV20-1	TGCAGTGCTCCGTATAATGAAAAACTGTTTTTT	CSAPYNEKLFF